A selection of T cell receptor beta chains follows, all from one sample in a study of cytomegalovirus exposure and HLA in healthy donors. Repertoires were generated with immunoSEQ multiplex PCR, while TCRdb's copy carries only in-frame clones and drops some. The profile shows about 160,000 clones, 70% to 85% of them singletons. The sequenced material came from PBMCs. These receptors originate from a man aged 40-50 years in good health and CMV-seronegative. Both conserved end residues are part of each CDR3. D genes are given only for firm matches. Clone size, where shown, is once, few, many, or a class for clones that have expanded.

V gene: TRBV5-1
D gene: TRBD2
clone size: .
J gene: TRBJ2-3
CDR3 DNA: TGCGCCAGCAGCTCGGACGGGGGGACCACAGATACGCAGTATTTT
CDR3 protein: CASSSDGGTTDTQYF

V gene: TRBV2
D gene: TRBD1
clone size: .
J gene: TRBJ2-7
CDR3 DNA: TGTGCCAGAGGGGACAGGGAGGACGAGCAGTACTTC
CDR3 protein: CARGDREDEQYF

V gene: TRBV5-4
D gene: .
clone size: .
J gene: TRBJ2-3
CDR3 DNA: TGTGCCAGCAGCACCACGGGAATGGATACGCAGTATTTT
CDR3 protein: CASSTTGMDTQYF

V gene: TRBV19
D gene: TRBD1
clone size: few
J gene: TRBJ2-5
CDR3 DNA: TGTGCCAGTACCTCTACCGGGACAGGGGGCTTTGGGACCCAGTACTTC
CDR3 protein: CASTSTGTGGFGTQYF

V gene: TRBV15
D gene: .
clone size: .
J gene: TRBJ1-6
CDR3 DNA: TGTGCCACCAGCAGAGATCCGGTTTCACCCCTCCACTTT
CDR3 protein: CATSRDPVSPLHF

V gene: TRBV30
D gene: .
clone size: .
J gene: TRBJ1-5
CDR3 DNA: TGTGCCTGGAATACCAGAAATCAGCCCCAGCATTTT
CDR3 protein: CAWNTRNQPQHF

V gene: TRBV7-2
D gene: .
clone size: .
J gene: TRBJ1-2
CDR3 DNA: TGTGCCAGCAGCAACTCTGTACCGGGAGCCTATGGCTACACCTTC
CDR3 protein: CASSNSVPGAYGYTF

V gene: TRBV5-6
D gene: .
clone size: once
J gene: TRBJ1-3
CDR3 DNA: TGTGCCAGCAGCTCACAGGGAATTGGAAACACCATATATTTT
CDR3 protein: CASSSQGIGNTIYF

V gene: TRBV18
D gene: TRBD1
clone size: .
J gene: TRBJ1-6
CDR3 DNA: TGTGCCAGCTCAACTCGACAGGGTGATAATTCACCCCTCCACTTT
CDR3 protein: CASSTRQGDNSPLHF

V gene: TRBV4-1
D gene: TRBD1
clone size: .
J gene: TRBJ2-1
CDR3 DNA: TGCGCCAGCAGCCCCGTGACAGGGGGCCCCTACAATGAGCAGTTCTTC
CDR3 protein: CASSPVTGGPYNEQFF

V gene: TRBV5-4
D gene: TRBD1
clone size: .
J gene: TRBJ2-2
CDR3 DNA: TGTGCCAGCAGCTTGGTCAGGCAGGGGGAAACCGGGGAGCTGTTTTTT
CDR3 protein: CASSLVRQGETGELFF

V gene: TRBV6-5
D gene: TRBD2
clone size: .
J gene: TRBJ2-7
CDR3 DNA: TGTGCCAGCAGTGTACTAGCGAGCTCCTACGAGCAGTACTTC
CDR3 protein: CASSVLASSYEQYF

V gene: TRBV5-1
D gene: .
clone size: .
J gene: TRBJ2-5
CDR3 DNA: TGCGCCAGCAGCCTCCATATCTGGGGACACGAGACCCAGTACTTC
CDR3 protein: CASSLHIWGHETQYF

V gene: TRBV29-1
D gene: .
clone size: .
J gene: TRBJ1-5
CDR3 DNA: TGCAGCGTAGTGACAGGAAATCAGCCCCAGCATTTT
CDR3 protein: CSVVTGNQPQHF

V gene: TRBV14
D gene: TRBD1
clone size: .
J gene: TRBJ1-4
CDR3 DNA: TGTGCCAGCAGTCACAGGGGGCTGAGTAATGAAAAACTGTTTTTT
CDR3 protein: CASSHRGLSNEKLFF

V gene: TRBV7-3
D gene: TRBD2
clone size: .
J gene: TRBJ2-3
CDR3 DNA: TGTGCCAGCAGCTTTGGACTAGCGGGGTCGGAAGGTACGCAGTATTTT
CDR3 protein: CASSFGLAGSEGTQYF

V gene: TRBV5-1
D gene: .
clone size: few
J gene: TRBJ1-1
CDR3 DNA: TGCGCCAGCAGCTTGGAGTTGGGAGGGGACACTGAAGCTTTCTTT
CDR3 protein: CASSLELGGDTEAFF

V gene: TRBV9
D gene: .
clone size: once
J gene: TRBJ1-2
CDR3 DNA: TGTGCCAGCAGCGAGGAAAATGACTCCCCCCCCTACACCTTC
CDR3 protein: CASSEENDSPPYTF

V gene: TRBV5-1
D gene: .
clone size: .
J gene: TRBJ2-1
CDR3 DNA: TGCGCCAGCATGGGGCTTCGGAATGAGCAGTTCTTC
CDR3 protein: CASMGLRNEQFF

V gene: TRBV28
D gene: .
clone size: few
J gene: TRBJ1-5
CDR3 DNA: TGTGCCAGCAGCTCAGGACAGTTTAGCAATCAGCCCCAGCATTTT
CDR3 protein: CASSSGQFSNQPQHF

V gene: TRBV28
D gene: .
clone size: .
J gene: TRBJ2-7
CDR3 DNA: TGTGCCAGCAGTTTAGGGAAAGTCGGGGGCTACGAGCAGTACTTC
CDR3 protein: CASSLGKVGGYEQYF

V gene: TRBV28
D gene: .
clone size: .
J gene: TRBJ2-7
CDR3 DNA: TGTGCCAGCAGTTCCTCTCAGGGTCGGTACGAGCAGTACTTC
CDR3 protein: CASSSSQGRYEQYF

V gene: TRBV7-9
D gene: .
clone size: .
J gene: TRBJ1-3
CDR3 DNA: TGTGCCAGCAGCTTAGACAGCAGGGTTAGAAACACCATATATTTT
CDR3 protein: CASSLDSRVRNTIYF